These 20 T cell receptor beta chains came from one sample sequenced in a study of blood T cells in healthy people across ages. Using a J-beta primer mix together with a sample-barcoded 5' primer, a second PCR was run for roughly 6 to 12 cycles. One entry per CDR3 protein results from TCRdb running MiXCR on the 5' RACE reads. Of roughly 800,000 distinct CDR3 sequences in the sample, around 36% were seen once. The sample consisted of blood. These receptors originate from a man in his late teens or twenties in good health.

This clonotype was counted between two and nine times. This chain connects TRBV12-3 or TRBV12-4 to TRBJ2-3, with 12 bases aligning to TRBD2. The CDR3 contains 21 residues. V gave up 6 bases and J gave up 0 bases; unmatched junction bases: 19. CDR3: CASSSGLAGSQRGESTDTQYF. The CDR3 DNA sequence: TGTGCCAGCAGCTCCGGACTAGCGGGGTCCCAGCGGGGGGAGAGCACAGATACGCAGTATTTT.

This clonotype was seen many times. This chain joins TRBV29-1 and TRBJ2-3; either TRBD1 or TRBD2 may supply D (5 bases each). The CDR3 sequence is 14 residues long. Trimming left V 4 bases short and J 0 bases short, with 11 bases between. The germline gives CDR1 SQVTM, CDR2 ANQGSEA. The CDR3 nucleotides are TGCAGCGTTGGGGGACCCCTCAGCACAGATACGCAGTATTTT. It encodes CSVGGPLSTDTQYF.

CDR3 protein: CSVRGGASTYNEQFF. For the CDR3, the DNA is TGCAGTGTAAGAGGGGGGGCGAGCACCTACAATGAGCAGTTCTTC. This rearrangement joins TRBV20-1 to TRBJ2-1; D might be TRBD2 (7 bases). This CDR3 has 15 residues. Germline CDR1 DFQATT, CDR2 SNEGSKA (reference sequence). Trimming removed 7 bases from V and 2 bases from J, with 18 bases in between.

CDR3 sequence (DNA): TGCGCCAGCAGCCAAGGAGCGGGATCCTACAATGAGCAGTACTTC. This translates into CASSQGAGSYNEQYF. This chain connects TRBV4-3 to TRBJ2-7; 7 bases are shared with TRBD2. This CDR3 contains 15 residues. Germline lookup yields CDR1 LGHNA and CDR2 YSLEER. V gave up 1 base and J gave up 7 bases; unmatched junction bases: 10.

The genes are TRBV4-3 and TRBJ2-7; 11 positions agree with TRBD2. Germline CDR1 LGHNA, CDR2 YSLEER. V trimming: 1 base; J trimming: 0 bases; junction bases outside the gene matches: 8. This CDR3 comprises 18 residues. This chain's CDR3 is CASSQGRLAGGLSYEQYF. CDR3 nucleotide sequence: TGCGCCAGCAGCCAAGGTCGGCTAGCGGGGGGTCTCTCCTACGAGCAGTACTTC.

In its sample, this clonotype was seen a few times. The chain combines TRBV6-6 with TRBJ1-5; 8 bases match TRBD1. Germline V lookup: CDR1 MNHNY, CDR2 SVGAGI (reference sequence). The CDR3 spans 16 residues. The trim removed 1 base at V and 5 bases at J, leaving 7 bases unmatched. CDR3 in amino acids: CASSYFRTGSDQPQHF. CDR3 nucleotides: TGTGCCAGCAGTTACTTCAGGACAGGGTCCGATCAGCCCCAGCATTTT.

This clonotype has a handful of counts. CDR3: CAISEARGYNSPLHF. CDR3 DNA sequence: TGTGCCATCAGTGAGGCGAGGGGTTATAATTCACCCCTCCACTTT. The chain combines TRBV10-3 with TRBJ1-6; perhaps TRBD1 as D (5 bases). V was clipped by 2 bases and J by 4 bases, with 9 bases between them. The germline gives CDR1 ENHRY, CDR2 SYGVKD. The CDR3 length is 15 residues.

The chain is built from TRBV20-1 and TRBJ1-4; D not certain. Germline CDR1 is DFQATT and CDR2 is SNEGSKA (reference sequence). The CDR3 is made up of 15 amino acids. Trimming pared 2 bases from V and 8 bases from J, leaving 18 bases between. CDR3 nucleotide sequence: TGCAGTGCTAGACATCTCCGTGGCAACGACGAAAAACTGTTTTTT. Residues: CSARHLRGNDEKLFF.

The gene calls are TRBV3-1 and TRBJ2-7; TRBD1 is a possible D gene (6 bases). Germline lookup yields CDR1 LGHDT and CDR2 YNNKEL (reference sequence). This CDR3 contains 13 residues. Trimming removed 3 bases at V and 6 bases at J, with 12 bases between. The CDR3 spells CASSQVGGSEQYF. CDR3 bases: TGTGCCAGCAGCCAGGTAGGGGGTAGCGAGCAGTACTTC.

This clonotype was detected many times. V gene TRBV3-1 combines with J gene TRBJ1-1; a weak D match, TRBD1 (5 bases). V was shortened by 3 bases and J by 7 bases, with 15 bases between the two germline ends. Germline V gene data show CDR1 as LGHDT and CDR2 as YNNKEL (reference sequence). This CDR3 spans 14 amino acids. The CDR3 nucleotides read TGTGCCAGCAGCCATTCGACCCAGGGCCATGAAGCTTTCTTT. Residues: CASSHSTQGHEAFF.

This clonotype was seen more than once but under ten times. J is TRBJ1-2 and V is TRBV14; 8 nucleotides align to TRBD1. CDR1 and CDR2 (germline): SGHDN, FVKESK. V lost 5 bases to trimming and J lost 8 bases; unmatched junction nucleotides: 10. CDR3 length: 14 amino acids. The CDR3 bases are TGTGCCAGCAGCAAAACAGGGGGAGTTGAAGGCTACACCTTC. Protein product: CASSKTGGVEGYTF. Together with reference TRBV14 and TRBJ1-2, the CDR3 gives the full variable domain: EAGVTQFPSHSVIEKGQTVTLRCDPISGHDNLYWYRRVMGKEIKFLLHFVKESKQDESGMPNNRFLAERTGGTYSTLKVQPAELEDSGVYFCASSKTGGVEGYTFGSGTRLTVV.

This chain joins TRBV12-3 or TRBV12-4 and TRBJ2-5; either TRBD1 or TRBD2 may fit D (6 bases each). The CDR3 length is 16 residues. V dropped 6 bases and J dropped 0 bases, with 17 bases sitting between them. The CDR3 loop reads CASSHGGLPNQETQYF. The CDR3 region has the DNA TGTGCCAGCAGCCATGGGGGGCTCCCCAACCAAGAGACCCAGTACTTC.

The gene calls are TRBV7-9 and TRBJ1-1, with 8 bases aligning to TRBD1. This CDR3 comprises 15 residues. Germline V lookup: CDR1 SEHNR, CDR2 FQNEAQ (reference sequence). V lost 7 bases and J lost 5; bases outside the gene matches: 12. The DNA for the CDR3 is TGTGCCAGCACCCACATGACAGGGGCTGGGACTGAAGCTTTCTTT. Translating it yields CASTHMTGAGTEAFF. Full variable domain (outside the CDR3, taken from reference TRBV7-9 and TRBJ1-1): DTGVSQNPRHKITKRGQNVTFRCDPISEHNRLYWYRQTLGQGPEFLTYFQNEAQLEKSRLLSDRFSAERPKGSFSTLEIQRTEQGDSAMYLCASTHMTGAGTEAFFGQGTRLTVV.

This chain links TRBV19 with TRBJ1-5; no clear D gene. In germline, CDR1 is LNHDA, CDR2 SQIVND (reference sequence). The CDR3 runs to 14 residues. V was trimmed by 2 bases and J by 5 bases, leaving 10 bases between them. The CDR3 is CASSIRAAYQPQHF. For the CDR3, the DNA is TGTGCCAGTAGTATAAGGGCAGCCTATCAGCCCCAGCATTTT.

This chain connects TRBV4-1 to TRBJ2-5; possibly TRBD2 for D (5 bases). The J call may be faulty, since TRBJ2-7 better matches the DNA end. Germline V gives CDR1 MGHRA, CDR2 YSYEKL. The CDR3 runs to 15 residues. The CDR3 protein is CASSRETASGSEQYF. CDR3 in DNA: TGCGCCAGCAGCCGAGAGACCGCAAGCGGCAGCGAGCAGTACTTC.

This chain's CDR3 is CSALNSLGGEDEQYF. The CDR3 DNA follows: TGCAGTGCCCTCAACTCCTTAGGAGGAGAGGACGAGCAGTACTTC. The J gene is TRBJ2-4, the V gene TRBV20-1; D perhaps matches TRBD2 (5 bases). The J call is in doubt because the DNA end fits TRBJ2-7 better. CDR1 is DFQATT and CDR2 is SNEGSKA in the germline V gene (reference sequence). This CDR3 has 15 residues.

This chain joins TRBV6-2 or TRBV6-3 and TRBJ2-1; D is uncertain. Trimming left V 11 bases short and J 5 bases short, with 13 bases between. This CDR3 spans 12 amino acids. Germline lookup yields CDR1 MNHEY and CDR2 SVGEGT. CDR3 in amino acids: CAGAGPDNEQFF. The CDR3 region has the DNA TGTGCCGGTGCCGGGCCGGACAATGAGCAGTTCTTC.

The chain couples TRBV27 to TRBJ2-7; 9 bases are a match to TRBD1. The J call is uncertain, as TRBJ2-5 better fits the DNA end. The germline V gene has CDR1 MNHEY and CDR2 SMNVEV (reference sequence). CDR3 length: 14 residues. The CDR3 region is CASSNRGRRETQYF. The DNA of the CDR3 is TGTGCCAGCAGTAACAGGGGGCGACGAGAGACCCAGTACTTC.

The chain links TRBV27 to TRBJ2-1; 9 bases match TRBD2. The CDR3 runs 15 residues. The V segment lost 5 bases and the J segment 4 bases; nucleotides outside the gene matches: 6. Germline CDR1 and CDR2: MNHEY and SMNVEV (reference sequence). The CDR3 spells CASSLAGRIYNEQFF. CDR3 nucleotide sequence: TGTGCCAGCAGTCTAGCGGGGCGCATTTACAATGAGCAGTTCTTC.

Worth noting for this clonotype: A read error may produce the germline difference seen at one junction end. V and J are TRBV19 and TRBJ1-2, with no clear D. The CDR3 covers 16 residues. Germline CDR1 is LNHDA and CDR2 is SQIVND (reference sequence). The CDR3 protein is CASSIDQMTVWNGHTF. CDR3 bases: TGTGCCAGTAGTATAGATCAAATGACTGTATGGAATGGCCACACCTTC.